This T cell receptor (beta chain) was profiled in a study of T cell responses to AZD1222 COVID-19 vaccine. Study-wide context: Pooled samples include second doses given at about 4 or 12 weeks.

Regarding the study as a whole: Most donors were white British and more were female, and clonal diversity was possibly underestimated. With two AZD1222 doses given, Spike-specific TCR breadth and depth both rose. The span of vaccine-associated CD4 TCRs extended across spike, with dominance at 160-218 and 743-854.

Germline CDR1 reads SNHLY; CDR2 reads FYNNEI. V gave up 4 bases and J gave up 9 bases; unmatched junction bases: 6. The CDR3 spans 13 residues. Repertoires were generated with immunoSEQ multiplex PCR, while TCRdb's copy carries only in-frame clones and drops some. This repertoire shows 50,000 to 75,000 clones, 76% found once; its top ten account for around an eighth. About this clone: No antigen is known for it.

This TCR was sampled from an adult in good health. The sequences come from peripheral blood, collected on day 0 of AZD1222 vaccination. V gene TRBV2 combines with J gene TRBJ1-5; 7 bases line up with TRBD1. This chain's CDR3 is CASSGTGSGPQHF. In DNA form, the CDR3 reads TGTGCCAGCAGTGGGACAGGTTCGGGGCCCCAGCATTTT.